What follows are 2 T cell receptor beta chains derived from one specimen sequenced in a study of shared clonotypes between healthy human individuals. TCRdb's table, derived via immunoSEQ multiplex PCR, lists solely in-frame clones and lacks some. The table lists approximately 2,000,000 clones, 85% to 95% of them singletons, with 0.3% to 0.45% in the top ten. Sample: naive CD4+ T cells from PBMCs. Subset noted: CD45RA+ positively selected. All receptors come from a man aged 18 to 29 in good health. Some clones in this sample may be carry-over from other donors' samples.

V usage is TRBV5-1 and J usage is TRBJ1-1; D remains unclear. This CDR3 has 13 residues. V lost 5 bases to trimming and J lost 0 bases, with 8 bases between them. Germline values: CDR1 SGHRS, CDR2 YFSETQ. The CDR3 DNA reads TGCGCCAGCAGGAGAGATGTGAACACTGAAGCTTTCTTT. This gives the protein CASRRDVNTEAFF.

This chain links TRBV5-8 with TRBJ2-5, with 8 bases identical to TRBD1. This CDR3 contains 14 residues. Germline trimming cut 4 bases from V and 5 bases from J; bases unmatched to any gene: 7. The germline V gene encodes CDR1 SGHTS and CDR2 YDEGEE. The CDR3 coding sequence is TGTGCCAGCAGCCGCGGACAGGGTGGGGAGACCCAGTACTTC. This encodes CASSRGQGGETQYF.